This T cell receptor (beta chain) was obtained from a study of control samples from healthy donors and cancer patients. This clone was picked up a small number of times. The CDR3 spans 14 residues. The V segment lost 1 base and the J segment 8 bases; nucleotides outside the gene matches: 4. In germline, CDR1 is LGHDT, CDR2 YNNKEL (reference sequence). The method was immunoSEQ multiplex PCR; TCRdb's version includes in-frame clones alone and lacks a portion of them. Here the sample spans approximately 72,000 clones, about 88% being singletons. Source material: blood. The V call is TRBV3-1 (or the pseudogene TRBV3-2), the J call TRBJ2-4, with 8 positions matching TRBD1. This TCR derives from a man between 45 and 60 years old in good health. The DNA of the CDR3 is TGTGCCAGCAGCCAAGGGACAGGGACCCACATTCAGTACTTC. Its translation: CASSQGTGTHIQYF.